These T cell receptor beta chains were read from a single sample in a study of T cell repertoires in cytomegalovirus infection. TCRdb used MiXCR to reprocess the reads, holding one entry per CDR3 protein. Here the sample spans approximately 500,000 distinct CDR3 sequences, about 17% being singletons. Sequencing was done on a sample of CD8+ T cells from PBMCs. The receptors shown here come from a human donor in good health (CMV status not recorded). Some clones in this sample may be carry-over from other donors' samples. Each CDR3 is given with its conserved first and last residue. D genes are given only for firm matches. A row's size may be missing; if present it is once, few, many or a size class.

. 13 . TRBJ2-1 TRBV9 CASSVGAVSEQFF TGTGCCAGCAGCGTTGGGGCGGTTAGTGAGCAGTTCTTC
. 12 many TRBJ1-1 TRBV7-9 CASSLLPDQAFF TGTGCCAGCAGCTTACTCCCGGATCAAGCTTTCTTT
. 14 . TRBJ2-2 TRBV2 CASSENTYTGELFF TGTGCCAGCAGTGAAAACACTTACACCGGGGAGCTGTTTTTT
. 13 few TRBJ2-2 TRBV27 CASSLGWAGELFF TGTGCCAGCAGTTTGGGGTGGGCCGGGGAGCTGTTTTTT
. 12 . TRBJ1-4 TRBV19 CASRSGAEKLFF TGTGCCAGTAGGTCGGGGGCTGAAAAACTGTTTTTT
TRBD2 16 . TRBJ2-3 TRBV14 CASSQDTSGYTDTQYF TGTGCCAGCAGCCAAGATACTAGCGGATACACAGATACGCAGTATTTT
TRBD2 14 . TRBJ2-3 TRBV30 CASYSAGGPDTQYF TGTGCCTCTTACTCAGCGGGAGGGCCAGATACGCAGTATTTT
. 15 . TRBJ1-1 TRBV6-5 CASSYSTGGRTEAFF TGTGCCAGCAGTTACTCGACCGGGGGCCGGACTGAAGCTTTCTTT
. 13 few TRBJ2-7 TRBV9 CASSVGPEYEQYF TGTGCCAGCAGCGTAGGCCCGGAATACGAGCAGTACTTC
. 15 many TRBJ2-7 TRBV7-8 CASSPEVLALDEQYF TGTGCCAGCAGCCCAGAGGTCTTAGCCCTCGACGAGCAGTACTTC